Listed below are T cell receptor beta chains from one sample, sequenced in a study of OX40 agonist ivuxolimab in advanced cancers. Libraries were prepared by immunoSEQ multiplex PCR; TCRdb keeps only in-frame clonotypes and omits some of them. The top ten hold 15% to 20% of the sample, which has about 20,000 clones, roughly nine tenths seen once. This sample comprised CD4+ or CD8+ T cells sorted from blood, obtained in a trial of the OX40 agonist ivuxolimab. Every receptor here comes from an adult with an advanced solid tumor such as melanoma, head and neck, liver or kidney cancer. The CDR3 runs from the conserved cysteine through the conserved F or W. Each record gives: clone size, J gene, D gene, V gene, CDR3 DNA, CDR3 protein. A D gene is named only where the DNA matches it firmly. Clone size appears in some rows only: once, few, many, or a class for an expanded clone.

-,TRBJ2-5,-,TRBV19,TGTGCCAGTGGGCAAGATGGACTCGGAGAGACCCAGTACTTC,CASGQDGLGETQYF
-,TRBJ1-6,-,TRBV4-3,TGCGCCAGCAGCCCGGGAGGGATGGCCCTCCACTTT,CASSPGGMALHF
-,TRBJ1-5,TRBD1,TRBV6-5,TGTGCCAGCAGTTACACTGGACAGGAGGATCAGCCCCAGCATTTT,CASSYTGQEDQPQHF
-,TRBJ2-7,TRBD2,TRBV6-5,TGTGCCAGCAGTTATGGAGCGGGGGCGACCTCCTACGAGCAGTACTTC,CASSYGAGATSYEQYF
once,TRBJ2-7,-,TRBV9,TGTGCCAGCAGCGGGACAGCGCAGAGCGAGCAGTACTTC,CASSGTAQSEQYF
few,TRBJ1-6,TRBD1,TRBV27,TGTGCCAGCAGTTTGAGCGGACAGGTCGCTTCACCCCTCCACTTT,CASSLSGQVASPLHF
-,TRBJ1-1,-,TRBV11-3,TGTGCCAGCAGCTTAGGCGGTGGTTCTGAAGCTTTCTTT,CASSLGGGSEAFF
-,TRBJ1-4,-,TRBV5-1,TGCGCCAGCAGCTCGGGCCCCGCAACTAATGAAAAACTGTTTTTT,CASSSGPATNEKLFF
-,TRBJ2-5,-,TRBV7-2,TGTGCCAGCAGCCCCCCCGCCTCAAGCCAAGAGACCCAGTACTTC,CASSPPASSQETQYF
-,TRBJ2-7,-,TRBV7-2,TGTGCCAGCAGCGCGAGGGGGGTTAGCTCCTACGAGCAGTACTTC,CASSARGVSSYEQYF
once,TRBJ2-2,-,TRBV10-3,TGTGCCATCCGGGGGACAGTGGAAACCGGGGAGCTGTTTTTT,CAIRGTVETGELFF
-,TRBJ1-1,TRBD1,TRBV6-6,TGTGCCAGCAGTTACACAGACAGGGGGCGGACTGAAGCTTTCTTT,CASSYTDRGRTEAFF
-,TRBJ1-3,-,TRBV18,TGTGCCAGCTCACCCCGAATTTCCCAAGGAAACACCATATATTTT,CASSPRISQGNTIYF
-,TRBJ2-7,-,TRBV6-6,TGTGCCAGCAGCATACCCCCAGCGTACGAGCAGTACTTC,CASSIPPAYEQYF
-,TRBJ2-1,TRBD2,TRBV7-3,TGTGCCAGCAGCCCCAACCTCGGGACTAAGAATGAGCAGTTCTTC,CASSPNLGTKNEQFF
-,TRBJ2-2,TRBD1,TRBV19,TGTGCCAGTAGTAACCGTCCCGGGACAGGGTCCGGGGAGCTGTTTTTT,CASSNRPGTGSGELFF
-,TRBJ2-7,TRBD2,TRBV5-4,TGTGCCAGCAGCTTGGGTAGCAGCGGGAGTCTTCCTCGCGAGCAGTACTTC,CASSLGSSGSLPREQYF
-,TRBJ2-3,TRBD2,TRBV9,TGTGCCAGCAGCGTACAAGCGGGAAGGGAAGATACGCAGTATTTT,CASSVQAGREDTQYF
-,TRBJ1-2,TRBD1,TRBV6-5,TGTGCCAGCAGTTACGTAAGGACAGGGGGTGGCTATGGCTACACCTTC,CASSYVRTGGGYGYTF
-,TRBJ2-7,-,TRBV5-6,TGTGCCAGCAGCTTGGGACGAATACCCTACGAGCAGTACTTC,CASSLGRIPYEQYF
-,TRBJ1-1,-,TRBV5-5,TGTGCCAGCAGTCCGGTGAACACTGAAGCTTTCTTT,CASSPVNTEAFF
once,TRBJ2-1,TRBD1,TRBV29-1,TGCAGCGTTGGGACAGGGACCAATGAGCAGTTCTTC,CSVGTGTNEQFF
-,TRBJ1-6,-,TRBV14,TGTGCCAGCAGCCCAAAAGGACTGGCGTCACCCCTCCACTTT,CASSPKGLASPLHF
once,TRBJ1-2,-,TRBV19,TGTGCCAGTAGTATAGCTCCTGGACGGAGGAACTATGGCTACACCTTC,CASSIAPGRRNYGYTF
-,TRBJ2-3,-,TRBV7-2,TGTGCCAGCAGCTTAGGGGGAGCGATCCAAACGCAGTATTTT,CASSLGGAIQTQYF
-,TRBJ1-3,TRBD1,TRBV19,TGTGCCAGTACCGCCGGGACAGGGTCCTGGGGAAACACCATATATTTT,CASTAGTGSWGNTIYF
-,TRBJ1-6,TRBD1,TRBV14,TGTGCCAGCAGCCAGCACAGGGGAAGCAATTCACCCCTCCACTTT,CASSQHRGSNSPLHF
-,TRBJ2-7,TRBD1,TRBV5-1,TGCGCCAGCAGCTCTACCGGGACAGGGAGCTACGAGCAGTACTTC,CASSSTGTGSYEQYF
-,TRBJ2-2,TRBD1,TRBV5-4,TGTGCCAGCAGCTTGTTTGACAGGGTGACCGGGGAGCTGTTTTTT,CASSLFDRVTGELFF
few,TRBJ2-3,TRBD1,TRBV7-3,TGTGCCAGCAGCTTGGACAGGGGGGCAGATACGCAGTATTTT,CASSLDRGADTQYF
-,TRBJ2-7,-,TRBV30,TGTGCCTGGAGTGTACCCCAGGGATTCTCCTACGAGCAGTACTTC,CAWSVPQGFSYEQYF
-,TRBJ1-6,-,TRBV5-1,TGCGCCAGCAGCCCAACGGGGAGATCACCCCTCCACTTT,CASSPTGRSPLHF